The clone carrying this T cell receptor (beta chain) was counted a single time. This sample is part of a study of shared clonotypes between healthy human individuals. Clones were read by immunoSEQ multiplex PCR, and TCRdb kept only the in-frame ones, dropping some. The data contain over 1.5 million clones, nearly 99% of them singletons. Germline trimming cut 1 base from V and 9 bases from J; bases unmatched to any gene: 4. Germline CDR1 is SGHAT and CDR2 is FQNNGV. The CDR3 contains 15 residues. The material sequenced was naive CD4+ T cells sorted from blood. Subset indicated: CD45RA+ positively selected. The source of this sequence is a man aged 25-40 years in good health. The gene calls are TRBV11-2 and TRBJ2-1; 12 nucleotides line up with TRBD2. CDR3: CASSLGTSGTGEQFF. Here the CDR3 DNA reads TGTGCCAGCAGCTTAGGGACTAGCGGGACCGGTGAGCAGTTCTTC.